These 5 T cell receptor beta chains share one sample of origin, sequenced in a study of blood T cell repertoires in COVID-19. Clones were sequenced by immunoSEQ multiplex PCR, and TCRdb holds only the in-frame ones, with some missing. Found here are under 350,000 clones, roughly 86% of them singletons; the top ten hold about 1.2%. Sequencing was done on a sample of peripheral blood. Source of these receptors: a man aged 65-85 years with acute or convalescent COVID-19.

The chain recombines TRBV6-4 with TRBJ2-7, with a weak D call TRBD1 (6 bases). The CDR3 runs to 12 residues. Trimming took off 0 bases at V and 6 bases at J, with 6 bases between the two ends. Germline CDR1 and CDR2: MRHNA and SNTAGT. CDR3 region: CASSDSGGEQYF. CDR3 sequence (DNA): TGTGCCAGCAGTGACTCAGGGGGCGAGCAGTACTTC.

The J gene is TRBJ2-2, the V gene TRBV28, with D maybe TRBD2 (6 bases). This CDR3 has 15 residues. Per germline, CDR1 MDHEN and CDR2 SYDVKM. Trimming removed 7 bases from V and 4 bases from J, with 16 bases in between. CDR3 bases: TGTGCCAGCAAAAACCGGGGGTTTGGCACCGGGGAGCTGTTTTTT. Translating gives CASKNRGFGTGELFF.

CDR3 residues: CSVVSGNEKLFF. CDR3 coding DNA: TGCAGCGTTGTCTCGGGGAATGAAAAACTGTTTTTT. The rearrangement links TRBV29-1 to TRBJ1-4, with D unresolved. Germline loops: CDR1 SQVTM, CDR2 ANQGSEA. The V gene lost 4 bases and the J gene lost 5 bases, with 8 bases spanning the gap. CDR3 length equals 12 residues.

The chain recombines TRBV14 with TRBJ1-6; TRBD1 matches 7 bases. Germline CDR1 reads SGHDN; CDR2 reads FVKESK. V lost 5 bases, J lost 7 bases, and 8 bases stayed unmatched. CDR3 length equals 15 residues. The CDR3 sequence is CASSGLDRLNSPLHF. The CDR3 bases are TGTGCCAGCAGCGGATTGGACAGGCTAAATTCACCCCTCCACTTT.

The CDR3 loop reads CATRIPLGQGAYEQYF. In nucleotides, the CDR3 is TGTGCCACCCGTATCCCATTAGGACAGGGTGCGTACGAGCAGTACTTC. V and J are TRBV19 and TRBJ2-7; TRBD1 matches at 8 bases. The germline V gene has CDR1 LNHDA and CDR2 SQIVND (reference sequence). The CDR3 is 16 amino acids. Trimming removed 10 bases from V and 4 bases from J; junction bases left unmatched: 18. The variable domain in full, completed from reference TRBV19 and TRBJ2-7, reads DGGITQSPKYLFRKEGQNVTLSCEQNLNHDAMYWYRQDPGQGLRLIYYSQIVNDFQKGDIAEGYSVSREKKESFPLTVTSAQKNPTAFYLCATRIPLGQGAYEQYFGPGTRLTVT.